Listed below are T cell receptor beta chains from one sample, sequenced in a study of beta chain features in type 1 diabetes. The data were produced by immunoSEQ multiplex PCR, yet TCRdb's version contains in-frame clones alone and is incomplete. The sample has roughly 120,000 clones, almost 40% seen once. Sequencing was done on a sample of stem cell memory CD4+ T cells from blood. These receptors originate from a woman aged 18-30 years in good health. The CDR3 runs from the conserved cysteine through the conserved F or W. A D gene is named only where the DNA matches it firmly. A row's size may be missing; if present it is once, few, many or a size class.

J: TRBJ1-1
V: TRBV11-2
D: TRBD1
size: once
CDR3: CASSPGQGAYTEAFF
DNA: TGTGCCAGCAGCCCAGGACAGGGGGCGTACACTGAAGCTTTCTTT

J: TRBJ2-2
V: TRBV9
D: NA
size: NA
CDR3: CASSVGIGETGELFF
DNA: TGTGCCAGCAGCGTAGGTATAGGGGAAACCGGGGAGCTGTTTTTT

J: TRBJ1-5
V: TRBV6-6
D: NA
size: NA
CDR3: CASRNTGPALHQPQHF
DNA: TGTGCCAGCAGGAACACAGGGCCCGCTCTCCATCAGCCCCAGCATTTT

J: TRBJ2-2
V: TRBV29-1
D: TRBD2
size: once
CDR3: CSVGRSSGSTGELFF
DNA: TGCAGCGTTGGTCGGTCTAGCGGGAGCACCGGGGAGCTGTTTTTT

J: TRBJ1-4
V: TRBV7-9
D: NA
size: few
CDR3: CASSFMSRGREKLFF
DNA: TGTGCCAGCAGCTTCATGAGCAGGGGTAGAGAAAAACTGTTTTTT

J: TRBJ2-1
V: TRBV28
D: NA
size: NA
CDR3: CASTGTLYNEQFF
DNA: TGTGCCAGCACCGGGACTCTCTACAATGAGCAGTTCTTC

J: TRBJ1-1
V: TRBV6-1
D: NA
size: few
CDR3: CASSDIPRRTEAFF
DNA: TGTGCCAGCAGTGATATCCCAAGGAGAACTGAAGCTTTCTTT

J: TRBJ2-3
V: TRBV19
D: TRBD2
size: NA
CDR3: CASSGRRQYF
DNA: TGTGCCAGTAGCGGGAGGCGCCAGTATTTT

J: TRBJ2-1
V: TRBV5-1
D: TRBD2
size: NA
CDR3: CASSLGLADASYNEQFF
DNA: TGCGCCAGCAGCTTGGGACTAGCGGACGCTTCCTACAATGAGCAGTTCTTC

J: TRBJ2-3
V: TRBV27
D: TRBD1
size: NA
CDR3: CASSGRDRPTDTQYF
DNA: TGTGCCAGCAGTGGCCGGGACAGGCCGACAGATACGCAGTATTTT

J: TRBJ2-3
V: TRBV2
D: NA
size: NA
CDR3: CASCGSRTDTQYF
DNA: TGTGCCAGCTGCGGCAGCCGCACAGATACGCAGTATTTT

J: TRBJ1-2
V: TRBV2
D: TRBD1
size: NA
CDR3: CASSAAQGANYGYTF
DNA: TGTGCCAGCAGTGCTGCACAGGGGGCGAACTATGGCTACACCTTC

J: TRBJ1-1
V: TRBV5-4
D: TRBD1
size: few
CDR3: CASSVSGTGFTEAFF
DNA: TGTGCCAGCAGCGTCTCCGGGACAGGGTTCACTGAAGCTTTCTTT

J: TRBJ2-1
V: TRBV19
D: TRBD2
size: NA
CDR3: CASKSSGRAGGNNEQFF
DNA: TGTGCCAGTAAGTCTAGCGGGAGGGCCGGCGGGAACAATGAGCAGTTCTTC

J: TRBJ2-3
V: TRBV19
D: NA
size: NA
CDR3: CASSIGRIHTDTQYF
DNA: TGTGCCAGTAGTATAGGGCGGATACACACAGATACGCAGTATTTT

J: TRBJ2-1
V: TRBV27
D: TRBD2
size: NA
CDR3: CASSSLAGGKIEQFF
DNA: TGTGCCAGCAGTTCTCTAGCGGGAGGTAAGATTGAGCAGTTCTTC

J: TRBJ2-1
V: TRBV6-1
D: TRBD2
size: NA
CDR3: CASSLLLAAFNEQFF
DNA: TGTGCCAGCAGCCTATTACTAGCGGCTTTCAATGAGCAGTTCTTC

J: TRBJ2-2
V: TRBV6-6
D: NA
size: few
CDR3: CASRGGQLNTGELFF
DNA: TGTGCCAGCAGGGGTGGGCAGCTAAACACCGGGGAGCTGTTTTTT

J: TRBJ1-1
V: TRBV5-5
D: TRBD1
size: NA
CDR3: CASSTGTVLNTEAFF
DNA: TGTGCCAGCAGCACGGGGACAGTCCTGAACACTGAAGCTTTCTTT

J: TRBJ2-7
V: TRBV4-2
D: TRBD2
size: NA
CDR3: CASSPGRGTSRSEQYF
DNA: TGTGCCAGCAGCCCCGGGCGGGGGACTAGTCGTTCCGAGCAGTACTTC

J: TRBJ2-7
V: TRBV30
D: TRBD1
size: few
CDR3: CAWISGQGFDEQYF
DNA: TGTGCCTGGATCTCGGGACAGGGGTTCGACGAGCAGTACTTC

J: TRBJ2-5
V: TRBV18
D: NA
size: NA
CDR3: CASSPLQETQYF
DNA: TGTGCCAGCTCACCCCTCCAGGAGACCCAGTACTTC

J: TRBJ2-7
V: TRBV9
D: NA
size: NA
CDR3: CASSLRQRAAPGEQYF
DNA: TGTGCCAGCAGCCTTAGGCAGCGGGCGGCTCCAGGCGAGCAGTACTTC

J: TRBJ2-3
V: TRBV5-1
D: NA
size: few
CDR3: CASSGRPTSLRSTDTQYF
DNA: TGCGCCAGCAGCGGGAGACCGACTAGTTTGAGGAGCACAGATACGCAGTATTTT

J: TRBJ2-3
V: TRBV7-2
D: TRBD2
size: NA
CDR3: CASSPQGLGRDTQYF
DNA: TGTGCCAGCAGCCCCCAGGGACTAGGGAGGGATACGCAGTATTTT

J: TRBJ2-1
V: TRBV7-3
D: TRBD2
size: NA
CDR3: CASSSPTGRGTSGYNEQFF
DNA: TGTGCCAGCAGCTCTCCGACAGGACGGGGGACTAGCGGATACAATGAGCAGTTCTTC

J: TRBJ1-2
V: TRBV5-1
D: TRBD1
size: NA
CDR3: CASSFDTGENYGYTF
DNA: TGCGCCAGCAGCTTCGATACAGGGGAAAACTATGGCTACACCTTC

J: TRBJ2-2
V: TRBV7-3
D: TRBD2
size: few
CDR3: CASSLTGELAGANTGELFF
DNA: TGTGCCAGCAGCTTAACAGGAGAGTTAGCGGGAGCGAACACCGGGGAGCTGTTTTTT

J: TRBJ2-7
V: TRBV10-3
D: TRBD1
size: NA
CDR3: CAISRDRGGEQYF
DNA: TGTGCCATCAGTAGGGACAGGGGAGGCGAGCAGTACTTC

J: TRBJ2-5
V: TRBV18
D: TRBD2
size: NA
CDR3: CASSPPREVGETQYF
DNA: TGTGCCAGCTCACCACCGCGGGAGGTCGGAGAGACCCAGTACTTC